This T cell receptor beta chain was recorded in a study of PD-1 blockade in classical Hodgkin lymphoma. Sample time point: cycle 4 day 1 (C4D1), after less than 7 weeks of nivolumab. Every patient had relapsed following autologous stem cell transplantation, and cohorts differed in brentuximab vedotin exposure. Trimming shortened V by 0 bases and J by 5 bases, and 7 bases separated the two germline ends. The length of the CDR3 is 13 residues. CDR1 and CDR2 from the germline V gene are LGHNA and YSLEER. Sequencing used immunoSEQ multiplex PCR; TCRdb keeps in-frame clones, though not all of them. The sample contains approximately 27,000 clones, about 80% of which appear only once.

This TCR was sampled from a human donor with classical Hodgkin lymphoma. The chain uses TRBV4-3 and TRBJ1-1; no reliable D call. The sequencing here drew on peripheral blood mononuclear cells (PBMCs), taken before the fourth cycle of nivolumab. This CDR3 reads CASSQDLVTEAFF. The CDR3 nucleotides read TGCGCCAGCAGCCAAGACTTGGTAACTGAAGCTTTCTTT.